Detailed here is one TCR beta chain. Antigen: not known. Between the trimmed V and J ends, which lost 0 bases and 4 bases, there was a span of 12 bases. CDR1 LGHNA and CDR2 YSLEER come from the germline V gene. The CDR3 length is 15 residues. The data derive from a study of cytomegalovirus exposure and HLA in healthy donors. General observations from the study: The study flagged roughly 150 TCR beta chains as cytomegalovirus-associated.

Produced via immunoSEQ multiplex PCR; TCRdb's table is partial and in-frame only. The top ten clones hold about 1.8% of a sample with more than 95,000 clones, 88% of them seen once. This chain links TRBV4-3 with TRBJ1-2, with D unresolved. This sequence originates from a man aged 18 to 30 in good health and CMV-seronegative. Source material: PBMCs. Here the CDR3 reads CASSQEFGPFYGYTF. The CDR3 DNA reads TGCGCCAGCAGCCAAGAGTTCGGTCCCTTCTATGGCTACACCTTC.